The 2 T cell receptor beta chains reported below all come from one sample, sequenced in a study of OX40 agonist ivuxolimab in advanced cancers. The library was made by the immunoSEQ multiplex PCR assay. As stored in TCRdb, this immuneACCESS dataset retains in-frame rearrangements with V and J assigned. A fraction of the clones does not appear; measured against another copy, unresolved V genes explain less than half of the discrepancy, and the remainder lacks a known reason. Across this sample there are approximately 62,000 clones, with approximately 86% seen only once. The top ten clones comprise about 5.5% of the sample. The specimen comprised CD4+ or CD8+ T cells sorted from blood, sampled in a trial of the OX40 agonist ivuxolimab. These TCRs come from an adult with an advanced solid tumor such as melanoma, head and neck, liver or kidney cancer.

This clone was detected a few times. The rearrangement uses TRBV28 and TRBJ1-2; no definite D call. In germline, CDR1 is MDHEN, CDR2 SYDVKM. This CDR3 has 11 residues. CDR3 DNA sequence: TGTGCTACGACGATAAACTATGGCTACACCTTC. This sequence encodes CATTINYGYTF.

This sequence joins TRBV6-4 and TRBJ1-2; D may be TRBD1 (5 bases). The CDR3 contains 15 residues. Between the trimmed V and J ends, which lost 10 bases and 4 bases, there was a span of 22 bases. The germline V gene has CDR1 MRHNA and CDR2 SNTAGT. The CDR3 sequence is CATRKKEGRVYGYTF. The DNA of the CDR3 is TGTGCCACCAGAAAAAAAGAGGGGCGGGTCTATGGCTACACCTTC.